Following are 12 T cell receptor beta chains from one sample sequenced in a study of blood T cell repertoires in COVID-19. Assay used: immunoSEQ multiplex PCR; TCRdb lists only in-frame clones, some missing. The repertoire holds 200,000 to 300,000 clones, with about 89% as singletons. Sequencing was carried out using PBMCs or T cells enriched from blood (not recorded which). Every receptor here comes from a woman between 18 and 29 years old who had recovered from COVID-19.

The CDR3, as DNA: TGTGCCAGCAGCTCCGGGGGGGCCCAGGGTGAGACCCAGTACTTC. Its protein product is CASSSGGAQGETQYF. The chain uses TRBV7-6 and TRBJ2-5, with 8 bases fitting TRBD2. V dropped 4 bases and J dropped 5; count of bases not matched to a gene: 9. The CDR3 consists of 15 residues. Per germline, CDR1 SGHVS and CDR2 FNYEAQ.

The chain uses TRBV12-3 or TRBV12-4 and TRBJ1-2; D gene uncertain. V lost 3 bases and J 7 bases, leaving 9 bases between the germline ends. This CDR3 has 12 residues. Here the CDR3 reads CASSFVPGGYTF. As DNA, the CDR3 is TGTGCCAGCAGTTTTGTCCCGGGTGGCTACACCTTC.

The rearrangement uses TRBV4-3 and TRBJ2-1, with D possibly TRBD1 on 5 matching bases. The CDR3 totals 14 residues. The V end lost 1 base, the J end lost 5 bases, and 9 bases lay between the germline ends. In germline, CDR1 is LGHNA, CDR2 YSLEER. The CDR3 is CASSQADRNNEQFF. CDR3 DNA sequence: TGCGCCAGCAGCCAAGCCGACAGAAACAATGAGCAGTTCTTC.

J is TRBJ1-1 and V is TRBV6-2 or TRBV6-3; D possibly corresponds to TRBD1 (5 bases). Trimming stripped 2 bases from V and 4 bases from J, with 29 bases between. Germline V gene lookup returns CDR1 MNHEY and CDR2 SVGEGT. This CDR3 region has 20 residues. The CDR3 DNA sequence: TGTGCCAGCAGTTACCATCTTCTGGGAATCCGGGCCCAGGGAGGCACTGAAGCTTTCTTT. Translation: CASSYHLLGIRAQGGTEAFF.

This chain uses TRBV10-3 with TRBJ2-7, with 8 bases identical to TRBD1. The V segment lost 2 bases and the J segment 3 bases; nucleotides outside the gene matches: 6. The CDR3 totals 15 residues. Germline values: CDR1 ENHRY, CDR2 SYGVKD. The chain's CDR3 is CAISEGGQELYEQYF. CDR3 DNA sequence: TGTGCCATCAGTGAGGGGGGACAGGAACTCTACGAGCAGTACTTC.

This clone has more than one count but fewer than ten. This rearrangement joins TRBV4-1 to TRBJ2-5; 8 bases fit TRBD2. This CDR3 has 16 residues. Germline V CDR1 and CDR2: MGHRA, YSYEKL. V was clipped by 4 bases and J by 2 bases; unmatched bases: 9. This CDR3 reads CASSLSGSGGQETQYF. The CDR3 DNA is TGCGCCAGCAGCCTCTCCGGTTCGGGGGGGCAAGAGACCCAGTACTTC.

This rearrangement joins TRBV19 to TRBJ2-7; TRBD1 matches 9 bases. The CDR3 runs 16 residues. V dropped 5 bases and J dropped 1; count of bases not matched to a gene: 9. The V gene's germline CDR1 is LNHDA and CDR2 SQIVND (reference sequence). CDR3 sequence: CASSSRDRVGSYEQYF. The CDR3 DNA sequence: TGTGCCAGTAGTTCCCGGGACAGGGTAGGGTCCTACGAGCAGTACTTC.

The V gene is TRBV24-1, the J gene TRBJ2-3; possible D gene TRBD1, 6 bases. The CDR3 length is 16 residues. Germline V gives CDR1 KGHDR, CDR2 SFDVKD. Trimming pared 4 bases from V and 4 bases from J, leaving 17 bases between. The CDR3 spells CATSDPGEGAADTQYF. The CDR3 coding sequence is TGTGCCACCAGTGACCCAGGGGAAGGGGCCGCAGATACGCAGTATTTT.

The V gene is TRBV5-1, the J gene TRBJ1-4; TRBD1 matches at 11 bases. V was pared by 4 bases and J by 6 bases, with 5 bases of the junction left unmatched. CDR3 size: 15 residues. CDR1 SGHRS and CDR2 YFSETQ come from the germline V gene. The CDR3, as DNA: TGCGCCAGCAGCCCTGGACAGGGGGCCTATGAAAAACTGTTTTTT. This encodes CASSPGQGAYEKLFF.

This chain links TRBV6-7 with TRBJ2-7; no firm D call. TRBV6-7 is noted as an ORF with a role that remains uncertain. The V end was cut by 11 bases, the J end by 4 bases, with 15 bases between. The CDR3 sequence is 12 residues long. CDR3 sequence reads: CAGVDYTYEQYF. For the CDR3, the DNA is TGTGCCGGAGTAGATTATACTTACGAGCAGTACTTC.

V is TRBV19 and J is TRBJ2-7; 14 nucleotides align to TRBD2. V dropped 4 bases and J dropped 1; count of bases not matched to a gene: 9. The CDR3 consists of 18 residues. Germline V lookup: CDR1 LNHDA, CDR2 SQIVND (reference sequence). The DNA of the CDR3 is TGTGCCAGTAGTAGGCGGACTAGCGGGAGGCCCCAATCCTACGAGCAGTACTTC. This sequence encodes CASSRRTSGRPQSYEQYF.

The chain couples TRBV3-1 (or the pseudogene TRBV3-2) to TRBJ2-1; no definite D call. The V gene lost 1 base and the J gene lost 6 bases, with 10 bases spanning the gap. CDR1 is LGHDT and CDR2 is YNNKEL in the germline V gene (reference sequence). The CDR3 sequence is 14 residues long. Here the CDR3 DNA reads TGTGCCAGCAGCCAAGTACGGGTTCGCAATGAGCAGTTCTTC. Translation: CASSQVRVRNEQFF.